These 23 T cell receptor beta chains came from one sample sequenced in a study of cytomegalovirus exposure and HLA in healthy donors listed by TCRdb under 2017. To prepare the library, the immunoSEQ multiplex PCR assay was applied. A mixture of 60 forward primers for TCR Vbeta segments and 13 reverse primers for TCR Jbeta segments was used in the multiplex PCR. TCRdb's version of the immuneACCESS table is confined to in-frame rearrangements and falls short of the full clone set. An unresolved V gene accounts for under half of the shortfall where checked; the remainder is of unknown origin. This sample has approximately 190,000 clones in its table, and roughly 84% of those were observed once. The top ten constitute about 2.6% of the sample. The sequenced sample consisted of PBMCs. These receptors all come from a woman between 45 and 60 years old in good health and CMV-seropositive.

The CDR3 DNA reads as TGTGCCAGCAGTAGCGGTACCTACAATGAGCAGTTCTTC. This translates into CASSSGTYNEQFF. V gene TRBV6-4 combines with J gene TRBJ2-1, with D perhaps TRBD2 (5 bases). Germline V gene data show CDR1 as MRHNA and CDR2 as SNTAGT. CDR3 length equals 13 residues. The ends were cut back, 5 bases at V and 2 bases at J, with 7 bases in the middle.

This chain connects TRBV19 to TRBJ2-5; 8 positions match TRBD2. The CDR3 loop spans 13 amino acids. Losses at the gene ends were 6 bases for V and 5 bases for J; bases not matched to a gene: 5. CDR1 and CDR2 from the germline V gene are LNHDA and SQIVND (reference sequence). CDR3 nucleotide sequence: TGTGCCAGTAGCCGGGGGGGGTGGGAGACCCAGTACTTC. It translates to CASSRGGWETQYF.

V is TRBV14 and J is TRBJ2-5; D is perhaps TRBD2 (5 bases). The CDR3 totals 12 residues. Looked up from germline, CDR1 is SGHDN and CDR2 is FVKESK. V shed 4 bases and J shed 5 bases, with 8 bases lying between them. This CDR3 is CASSPTGETQYF. The CDR3 DNA reads TGTGCCAGCAGCCCCACGGGGGAGACCCAGTACTTC.

This clone was recorded only once. The chain recombines TRBV10-3 with TRBJ2-7; 12 bases are shared with TRBD1. J gave up 7 bases and V 10 bases, and 11 bases lay outside the gene matches. The length of the CDR3 is 14 residues. Per germline, CDR1 ENHRY and CDR2 SYGVKD. CDR3 bases: TGTGCCACAACCGGGACAGGGGGCGCGGGGGAGCAGTACTTC. Translating gives CATTGTGGAGEQYF.

This rearrangement joins TRBV18 to TRBJ2-3; 8 nucleotides line up with TRBD1. The germline CDR1 and CDR2 sequences are KGHSH and LQKENI. The CDR3 sequence is 16 residues long. The J segment lost 3 bases and the V segment lost 0 bases, leaving 5 bases of the junction unmatched. The CDR3: CASSPPFGQGTDTQYF. The CDR3, as DNA: TGTGCCAGCTCACCACCGTTTGGACAGGGAACAGATACGCAGTATTTT.

The chain has TRBV4-1 and TRBJ2-3; TRBD2 matches at 9 bases. The CDR3 consists of 15 residues. The germline V gene encodes CDR1 MGHRA and CDR2 YSYEKL. Germline trimming cut 4 bases from V and 3 bases from J; bases unmatched to any gene: 5. The CDR3 region is CASSLIAGATDTQYF. The DNA for the CDR3 is TGCGCCAGCAGCCTCATAGCGGGGGCTACAGATACGCAGTATTTT.

The chain has TRBV11-2 and TRBJ2-7, with D tentatively TRBD1 (6 bases). V lost 2 bases and J lost 4, with 6 bases in between. The CDR3 length is 12 residues. Germline V gene lookup returns CDR1 SGHAT and CDR2 FQNNGV. The CDR3 here is CASSLQGYEQYF. CDR3 DNA: TGTGCCAGCAGCTTACAGGGGTACGAGCAGTACTTC.

In this sample, this clone turned up a few times. The chain uses TRBV7-9 and TRBJ1-1; unclear D gene. This CDR3 contains 14 residues. V lost 3 bases to trimming and J lost 5 bases, with 13 bases between them. Looked up from germline, CDR1 is SEHNR and CDR2 is FQNEAQ (reference sequence). CDR3 in DNA: TGTGCCAGCAGCTTTGGGCAGGCAAGGACTGAAGCTTTCTTT. Its protein is CASSFGQARTEAFF.

This clone occurred a few times. The rearrangement links TRBV4-3 to TRBJ1-3; no reliable D call. V lost 6 bases, J lost 1 base, and 13 bases lay in between. This CDR3 is built from 15 residues. The germline V gene encodes CDR1 LGHNA and CDR2 YSLEER. CDR3 DNA sequence: TGCGCCAGCAGTCCCCATCCGGGATCTGGAAACACCATATATTTT. Amino acid sequence: CASSPHPGSGNTIYF.

The chain is built from TRBV28 and TRBJ2-5; D might be TRBD2 (6 bases). The CDR3 is 15 residues long. The germline CDR1 and CDR2 sequences are MDHEN and SYDVKM. The V and J ends lost 6 bases and 7 bases respectively, with 21 bases between them. CDR3 protein: CASSSLLAGSGTQYF. The CDR3 nucleotides are TGTGCCAGCAGCTCCCTCCTAGCCGGGAGTGGGACCCAGTACTTC.

About this clone: One junction end does not reproduce the germline sequence, and a read error may be involved. J is TRBJ2-1 and V is TRBV14, with 11 bases matching TRBD1. The CDR3 is 15 amino acids. In germline, CDR1 is SGHDN, CDR2 FVKESK. The CDR3 sequence is CASSKGQGAYDEQFF. The CDR3 DNA sequence: TGTGCCAGCAGCAAAGGACAGGGGGCCTACGATGAGCAGTTCTTC.

The chain couples TRBV6-1 to TRBJ1-2; TRBD1 matches at 7 bases. The V gene end was trimmed by 2 bases and the J gene end by 4 bases; junction bases not matched to a gene: 13. The CDR3 length is 17 residues. Germline CDR1 and CDR2: MNHNS and SASEGT. Written as DNA, the CDR3 is TGTGCCAGCAGTGAAACCGTACTGAGACAGGGATCCTATGGCTACACCTTC. Translated, it gives CASSETVLRQGSYGYTF.

The CDR3 sequence is CASKIAGGGEQYF. The CDR3 DNA is TGTGCCAGCAAGATCGCAGGGGGCGGGGAGCAGTACTTC. This sequence joins TRBV6-5 and TRBJ2-7; TRBD1 matches 8 bases. Trimming took 7 bases from V and 7 from J; bases not matched to a gene: 9. This CDR3 spans 13 amino acids. Germline assignment: CDR1 MNHEY and CDR2 SVGAGI.

This clone showed up just a few times. This chain uses TRBV28 with TRBJ1-5, with D possibly matching TRBD1 (6 bases). In germline, CDR1 is MDHEN, CDR2 SYDVKM. Trimming removed 3 bases from V and 4 bases from J, with 16 bases in between. The CDR3 length is 16 residues. CDR3: CASSFLTGGGNQPQHF. The CDR3, as DNA: TGTGCCAGCAGTTTCTTAACGGGGGGCGGTAATCAGCCCCAGCATTTT.

J is TRBJ1-2 and V is TRBV6-5; 8 bases map to TRBD1. Unmatched junction bases numbered 10, after V lost 7 bases and J lost 6 bases. The CDR3 loop spans 14 amino acids. Germline CDR1 MNHEY, CDR2 SVGAGI. The CDR3: CASKGAGGANGYTF. CDR3 coding DNA: TGTGCCAGCAAGGGGGCAGGGGGCGCCAATGGCTACACCTTC.

In DNA, the CDR3 is TGTGCCAGCAGTGTCGACGGGGGTAACTCAGATACGCAGTATTTT. It encodes CASSVDGGNSDTQYF. The rearrangement links TRBV6-4 to TRBJ2-3; TRBD2 is a possible D gene (6 bases). Trimming shortened V by 4 bases and J by 4 bases, and 15 bases separated the two germline ends. Per germline, CDR1 MRHNA and CDR2 SNTAGT. The CDR3 has 15 amino acids.

J is TRBJ1-2 and V is TRBV30; no clear D. Germline V lookup: CDR1 GTSNPN, CDR2 SVGIG (reference sequence). The CDR3 is 14 amino acids. V shed 2 bases and J shed 4 bases, with 14 bases lying between them. As DNA, the CDR3 is TGTGCCTGGAGTACAGCACCCCGTGGCTATGGCTACACCTTC. Protein product: CAWSTAPRGYGYTF.

V and J are TRBV2 and TRBJ1-2; 8 nucleotides line up with TRBD1. The CDR3 spans 14 residues. The V gene end was trimmed by 5 bases and the J gene end by 5 bases; junction bases not matched to a gene: 7. Germline V gene lookup returns CDR1 SNHLY and CDR2 FYNNEI. The CDR3 sequence: CASSKQGEKYGYTF. The CDR3 coding sequence is TGTGCCAGCAGTAAACAGGGGGAGAAGTATGGCTACACCTTC.

The chain combines TRBV9 with TRBJ2-3; 9 nucleotides match TRBD2. This CDR3 region has 17 residues. The germline gives CDR1 SGDLS, CDR2 YYNGEE. Trimming removed 4 bases from V and 5 bases from J; junction bases left unmatched: 14. CDR3 bases: TGTGCCAGCAGCCCTGGGACTAGCTCCATGTCAGGAGATACGCAGTATTTT. Its translation is CASSPGTSSMSGDTQYF.

This sequence joins TRBV4-1 and TRBJ2-5, with TRBD1 identical over 7 bases. The junction had 10 bases not matched to a gene; V was cut back by 5 bases and J by 1 base. This CDR3 comprises 16 residues. The germline V gene encodes CDR1 MGHRA and CDR2 YSYEKL. The CDR3 bases are TGCGCCAGCAGCATAAGCCCCTCAGGGGGCCAAGAGACCCAGTACTTC. The encoded protein is CASSISPSGGQETQYF.

The chain has TRBV13 and TRBJ2-4; D may be TRBD1 (6 bases). CDR3 size: 16 residues. Trimming shortened V by 5 bases and J by 8 bases, and 22 bases separated the two germline ends. Germline V gene data show CDR1 as PRHDT and CDR2 as FYEKMQ (reference sequence). This CDR3 reads CASSPSGTRPRDIQYF. The CDR3 bases are TGTGCCAGCAGCCCTTCAGGGACACGACCTAGGGACATTCAGTACTTC.

There are a few counts of this clone. V usage is TRBV6-5 and J usage is TRBJ1-5; no reliable D call. V lost 8 bases to trimming and J lost 3 bases, with 11 bases between them. The CDR3 has 13 residues. Germline CDR1 is MNHEY and CDR2 is SVGAGI. The CDR3 sequence: CASQNFYNQPQHF. CDR3 coding DNA: TGTGCCAGCCAAAATTTCTACAATCAGCCCCAGCATTTT.

The chain combines TRBV4-1 with TRBJ2-5, with D tentatively TRBD2 (5 bases). The CDR3 runs to 15 residues. From germline, CDR1 is MGHRA and CDR2 YSYEKL. V lost 0 bases and J lost 4, with 12 bases in between. The CDR3, as DNA: TGCGCCAGCAGCCAAGAGTACCGGGCGGGAGAGACCCAGTACTTC. Its protein product is CASSQEYRAGETQYF.